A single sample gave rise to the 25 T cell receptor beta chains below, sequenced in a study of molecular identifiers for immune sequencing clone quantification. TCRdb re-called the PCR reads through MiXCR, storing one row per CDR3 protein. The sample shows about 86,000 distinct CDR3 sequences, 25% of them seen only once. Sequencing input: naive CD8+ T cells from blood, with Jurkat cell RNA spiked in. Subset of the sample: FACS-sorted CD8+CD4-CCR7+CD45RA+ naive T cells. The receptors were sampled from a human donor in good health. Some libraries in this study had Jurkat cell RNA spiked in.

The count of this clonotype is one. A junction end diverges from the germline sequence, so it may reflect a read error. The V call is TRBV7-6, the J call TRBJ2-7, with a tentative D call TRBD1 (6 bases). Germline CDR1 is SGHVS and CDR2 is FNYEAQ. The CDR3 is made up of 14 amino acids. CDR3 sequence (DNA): TGTGCCTGCAGCCTCTGGGACAACGCCTACGAGCAGTACTTC. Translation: CACSLWDNAYEQYF.

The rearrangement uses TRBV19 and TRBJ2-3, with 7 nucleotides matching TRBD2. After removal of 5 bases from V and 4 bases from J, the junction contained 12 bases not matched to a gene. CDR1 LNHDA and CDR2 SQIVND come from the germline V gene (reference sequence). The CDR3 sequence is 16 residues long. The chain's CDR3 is CASSWGAGTSPDTQYF. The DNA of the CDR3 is TGTGCCAGTAGTTGGGGAGCGGGAACTAGCCCAGATACGCAGTATTTT.

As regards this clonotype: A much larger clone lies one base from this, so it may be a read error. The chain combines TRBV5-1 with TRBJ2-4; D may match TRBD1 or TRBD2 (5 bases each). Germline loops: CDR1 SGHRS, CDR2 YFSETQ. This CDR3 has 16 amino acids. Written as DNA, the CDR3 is TGCGCCAGCAGCTTATCCCCAGGGAGTTTTAAAAACATTCAGTGCTTC. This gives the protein CASSLSPGSFKNIQCF.

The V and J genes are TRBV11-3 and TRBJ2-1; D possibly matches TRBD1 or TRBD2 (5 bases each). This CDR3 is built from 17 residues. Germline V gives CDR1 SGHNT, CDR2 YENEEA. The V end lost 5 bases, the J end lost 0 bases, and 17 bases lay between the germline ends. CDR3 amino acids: CASSTPGDPNSYNEQFF. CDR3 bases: TGTGCCAGCAGCACCCCCGGGGACCCCAACTCCTACAATGAGCAGTTCTTC.

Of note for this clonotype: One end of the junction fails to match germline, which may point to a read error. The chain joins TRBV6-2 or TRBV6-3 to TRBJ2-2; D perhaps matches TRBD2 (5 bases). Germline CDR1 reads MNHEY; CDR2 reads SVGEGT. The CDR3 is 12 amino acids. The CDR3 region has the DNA TGTGCCAGCAGCCTGAGCACCGGGGAGCTGCTTTTT. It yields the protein CASSLSTGELLF.

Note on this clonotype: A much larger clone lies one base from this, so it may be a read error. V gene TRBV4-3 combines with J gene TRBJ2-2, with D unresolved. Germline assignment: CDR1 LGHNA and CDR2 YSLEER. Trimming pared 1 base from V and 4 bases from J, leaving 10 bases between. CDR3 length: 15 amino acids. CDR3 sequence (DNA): TGCGCCAGCAGCCAAGGGGCAGAGGCCACCGGGGAGCTGTTTTTT. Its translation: CASSQGAEATGELFF.

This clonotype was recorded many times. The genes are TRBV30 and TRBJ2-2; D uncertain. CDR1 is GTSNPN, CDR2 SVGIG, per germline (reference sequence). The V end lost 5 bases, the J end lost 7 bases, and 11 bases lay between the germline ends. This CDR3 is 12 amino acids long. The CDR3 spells CAWGYLGGELFF. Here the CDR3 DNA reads TGTGCCTGGGGTTACCTTGGCGGGGAGCTGTTTTTT.

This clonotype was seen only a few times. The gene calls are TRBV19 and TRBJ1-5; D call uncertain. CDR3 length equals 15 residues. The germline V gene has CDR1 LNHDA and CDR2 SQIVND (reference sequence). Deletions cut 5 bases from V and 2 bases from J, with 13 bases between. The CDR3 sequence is CASSPWGGGNQPQHF. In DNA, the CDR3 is TGTGCCAGTAGTCCTTGGGGAGGCGGCAATCAGCCCCAGCATTTT.

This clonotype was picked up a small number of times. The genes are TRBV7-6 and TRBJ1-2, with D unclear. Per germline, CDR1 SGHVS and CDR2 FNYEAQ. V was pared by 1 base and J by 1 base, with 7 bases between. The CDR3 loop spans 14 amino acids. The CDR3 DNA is TGTGCCAGCAGCTTAGAGGAGTTTAACTATGGCTACACCTTC. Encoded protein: CASSLEEFNYGYTF.

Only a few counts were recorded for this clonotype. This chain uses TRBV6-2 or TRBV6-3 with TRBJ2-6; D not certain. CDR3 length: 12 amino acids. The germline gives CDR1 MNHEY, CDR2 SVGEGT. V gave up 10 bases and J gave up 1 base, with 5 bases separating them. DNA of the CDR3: TGTGCCACCCAGTCTGGGGCCAACGTCCTGACTTTC. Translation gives CATQSGANVLTF.

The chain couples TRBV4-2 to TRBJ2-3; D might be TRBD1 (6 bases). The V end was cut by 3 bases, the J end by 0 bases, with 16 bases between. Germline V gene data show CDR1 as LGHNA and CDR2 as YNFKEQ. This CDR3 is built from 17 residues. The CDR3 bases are TGTGCCAGCAGCCAGGTACAGGGCCTAGCTAGCACAGATACGCAGTATTTT. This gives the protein CASSQVQGLASTDTQYF.

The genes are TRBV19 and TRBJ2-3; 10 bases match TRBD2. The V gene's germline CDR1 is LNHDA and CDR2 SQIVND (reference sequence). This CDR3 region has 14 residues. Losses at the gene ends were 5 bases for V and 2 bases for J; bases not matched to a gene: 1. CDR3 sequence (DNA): TGTGCCAGTAGTGGGACTAGCGACACAGATACGCAGTATTTT. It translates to CASSGTSDTDTQYF.

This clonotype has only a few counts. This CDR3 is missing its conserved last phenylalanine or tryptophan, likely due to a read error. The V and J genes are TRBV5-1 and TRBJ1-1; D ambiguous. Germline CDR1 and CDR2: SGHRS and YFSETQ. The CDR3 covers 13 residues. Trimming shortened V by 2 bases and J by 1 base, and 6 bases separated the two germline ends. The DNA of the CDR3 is TGCGCCAGCAGCTTTGACGGGAACACTGAAGCTTTCTCT. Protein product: CASSFDGNTEAFS.

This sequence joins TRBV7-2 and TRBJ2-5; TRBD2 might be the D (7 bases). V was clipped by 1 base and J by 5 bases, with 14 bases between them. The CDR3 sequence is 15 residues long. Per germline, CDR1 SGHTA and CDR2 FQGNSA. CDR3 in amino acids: CASSLDGGGRETQYF. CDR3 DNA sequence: TGTGCCAGCAGCTTAGATGGCGGGGGCCGGGAGACCCAGTACTTC.

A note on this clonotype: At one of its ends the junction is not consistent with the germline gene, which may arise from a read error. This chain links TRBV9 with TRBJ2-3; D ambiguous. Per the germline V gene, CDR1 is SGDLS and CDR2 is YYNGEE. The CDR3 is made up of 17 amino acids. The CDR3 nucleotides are TGTGCCAGCAGCCCAAGTACGGCAAGTTGGGTGGCTGATATGCAGTATTTT. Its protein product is CASSPSTASWVADMQYF.

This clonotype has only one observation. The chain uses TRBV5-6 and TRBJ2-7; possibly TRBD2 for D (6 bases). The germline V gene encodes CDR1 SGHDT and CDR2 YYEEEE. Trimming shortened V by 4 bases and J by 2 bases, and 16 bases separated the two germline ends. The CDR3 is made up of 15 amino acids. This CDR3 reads CASSPGSGVPYEQYF. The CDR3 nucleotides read TGTGCCAGCAGCCCCGGGTCGGGAGTCCCCTACGAGCAGTACTTC.

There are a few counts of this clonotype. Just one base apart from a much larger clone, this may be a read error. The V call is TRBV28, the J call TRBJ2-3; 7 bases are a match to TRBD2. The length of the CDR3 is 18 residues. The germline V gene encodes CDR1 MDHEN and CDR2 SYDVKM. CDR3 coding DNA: TGTGTCAGCAGAAGTAGCTACGGTGCGGGAGTCTCGGGGGATACGCAGTATTTT. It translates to CVSRSSYGAGVSGDTQYF.

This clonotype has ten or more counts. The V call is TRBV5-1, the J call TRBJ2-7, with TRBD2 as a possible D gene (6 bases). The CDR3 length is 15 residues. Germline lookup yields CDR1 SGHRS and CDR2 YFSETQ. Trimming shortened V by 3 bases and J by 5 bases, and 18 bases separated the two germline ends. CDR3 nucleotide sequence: TGCGCCAGCAGCTCGGAGGGACCGGGTACGCACGAGCAGTACTTC. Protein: CASSSEGPGTHEQYF.

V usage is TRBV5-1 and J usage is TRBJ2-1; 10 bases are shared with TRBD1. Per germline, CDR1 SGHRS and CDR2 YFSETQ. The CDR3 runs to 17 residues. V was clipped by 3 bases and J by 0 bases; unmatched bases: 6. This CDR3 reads CASSYEGQGYSYNEQFF. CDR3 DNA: TGCGCCAGCAGCTACGAGGGACAGGGGTACTCCTACAATGAGCAGTTCTTC.

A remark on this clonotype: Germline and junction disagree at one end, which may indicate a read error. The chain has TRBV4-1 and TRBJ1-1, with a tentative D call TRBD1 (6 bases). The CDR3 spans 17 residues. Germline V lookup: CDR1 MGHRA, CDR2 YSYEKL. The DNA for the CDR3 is TGCGCCAGCAGCCCAGGGATTATTGGACAGATGAACACTGAAGCTTACTTT. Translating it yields CASSPGIIGQMNTEAYF.

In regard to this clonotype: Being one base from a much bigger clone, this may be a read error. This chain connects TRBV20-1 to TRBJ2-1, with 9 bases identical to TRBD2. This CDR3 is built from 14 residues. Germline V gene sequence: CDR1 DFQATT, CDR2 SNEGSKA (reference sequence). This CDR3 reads CRASAGGPSNEQFF. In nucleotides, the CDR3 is TGCAGAGCTAGCGCGGGGGGGCCCTCCAATGAGCAGTTCTTC.

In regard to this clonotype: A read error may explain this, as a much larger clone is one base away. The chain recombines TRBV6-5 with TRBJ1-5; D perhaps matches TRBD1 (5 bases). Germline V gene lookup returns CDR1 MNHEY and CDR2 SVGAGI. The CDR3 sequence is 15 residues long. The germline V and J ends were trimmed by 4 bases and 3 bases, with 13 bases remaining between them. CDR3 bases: TGTGCCAGCAGTTCCTCAGGGAATAACAATCAGCCCCAGCATTTT. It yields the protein CASSSSGNNNQPQHF.

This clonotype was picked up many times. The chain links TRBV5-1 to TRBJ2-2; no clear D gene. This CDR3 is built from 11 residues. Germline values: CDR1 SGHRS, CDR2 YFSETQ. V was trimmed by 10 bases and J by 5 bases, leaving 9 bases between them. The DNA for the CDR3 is TGCGCCCGAACGCGGACCGGGGAGCTGTTTTTT. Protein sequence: CARTRTGELFF.

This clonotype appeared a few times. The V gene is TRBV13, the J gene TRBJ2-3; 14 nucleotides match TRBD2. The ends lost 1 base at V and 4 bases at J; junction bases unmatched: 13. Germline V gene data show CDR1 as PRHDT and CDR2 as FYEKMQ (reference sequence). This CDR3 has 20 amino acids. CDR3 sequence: CASSLVPGAVTSGRADTQYF. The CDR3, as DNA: TGTGCCAGCAGCTTAGTTCCGGGGGCCGTGACTAGCGGGAGGGCAGATACGCAGTATTTT.

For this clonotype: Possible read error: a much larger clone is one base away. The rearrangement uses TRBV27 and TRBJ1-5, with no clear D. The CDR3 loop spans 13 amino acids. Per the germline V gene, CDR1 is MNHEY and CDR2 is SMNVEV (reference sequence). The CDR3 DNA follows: TGTGCCAGCAGTTCCAGTAGCAATCAGCCCCGGCATTTT. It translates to CASSSSSNQPRHF.